The 32 T cell receptor beta chains below come from one sample, sequenced in a study of cytomegalovirus exposure and HLA in healthy donors. Amplification used 60 Vbeta primers and 13 Jbeta primers. Using immunoSEQ multiplex PCR, the repertoire was profiled, and TCRdb retains in-frame clones only, with some absent. The sample carries just over 150,000 clones, around four fifths recorded once. The sample comprised PBMCs. The receptors shown here come from a man younger than 30 in good health and CMV-seronegative.

This chain joins TRBV4-2 and TRBJ2-2; 7 bases fit TRBD2. The CDR3 totals 15 residues. V lost 6 bases and J lost 7; bases outside the gene matches: 11. CDR1 LGHNA and CDR2 YNFKEQ come from the germline V gene. The CDR3 sequence: CASRVQGGVDGELFF. DNA for the CDR3: TGTGCCAGCAGAGTCCAGGGAGGGGTCGACGGGGAGCTGTTTTTT.

The chain has TRBV28 and TRBJ2-4, with D perhaps TRBD2 (5 bases). The CDR3 runs to 13 residues. V lost 7 bases, J lost 3 bases, and 10 bases lay in between. The germline CDR1 and CDR2 sequences are MDHEN and SYDVKM. In nucleotides, the CDR3 is TGTGCCAGCACCTCGGGAAGCAAAAACATTCAGTACTTC. This encodes CASTSGSKNIQYF.

The rearrangement links TRBV12-5 to TRBJ2-7; D gene unclear. The CDR3 sequence is 15 residues long. Germline CDR1 is LGHNT and CDR2 is FRNRAP. The V end lost 0 bases, the J end lost 2 bases, and 11 bases lay between the germline ends. CDR3 sequence: CASGLVILLAYEQYF. CDR3 DNA sequence: TGTGCTAGTGGTTTGGTAATATTGTTAGCCTACGAGCAGTACTTC.

The rearrangement links TRBV9 to TRBJ1-5; the D is unclear. The CDR3 is made up of 14 amino acids. CDR1 and CDR2 (germline): SGDLS, YYNGEE. V was clipped by 3 bases and J by 3 bases, with 10 bases between them. The CDR3 region is CASSAEDNNQPQHF. CDR3 nucleotides: TGTGCCAGCAGCGCGGAAGACAACAATCAGCCCCAGCATTTT.

The genes are TRBV6-4 and TRBJ1-6, with a weak D call TRBD1 (6 bases). Germline CDR1 reads MRHNA; CDR2 reads SNTAGT. This CDR3 contains 15 residues. Trimming removed 6 bases at V and 0 bases at J, with 9 bases between. The DNA of the CDR3 is TGTGCCAGCAGACAGGGAGACTCCTATAATTCACCCCTCCACTTT. Translation: CASRQGDSYNSPLHF.

This chain uses TRBV5-1 with TRBJ1-5; D is possibly TRBD1 (5 bases). The length of the CDR3 is 15 residues. The ends were cut back, 0 bases at V and 0 bases at J, with 7 bases in the middle. Per the germline V gene, CDR1 is SGHRS and CDR2 is YFSETQ. The CDR3 nucleotides read TGCGCCAGCAGCTTGGGGACATTTAGCAATCAGCCCCAGCATTTT. Its protein is CASSLGTFSNQPQHF.

The rearrangement uses TRBV7-9 and TRBJ1-1; TRBD1 matches at 7 bases. CDR1 SEHNR and CDR2 FQNEAQ come from the germline V gene (reference sequence). The CDR3 runs 16 residues. Germline trimming cut 4 bases from V and 1 base from J; bases unmatched to any gene: 9. The CDR3 loop reads CASSSNRGSGNTEAFF. The CDR3 region has the DNA TGTGCCAGCAGCTCCAACAGGGGATCGGGGAACACTGAAGCTTTCTTT.

This chain joins TRBV19 and TRBJ2-2; 13 bases map to TRBD2. The CDR3 consists of 17 residues. V lost 2 bases and J lost 6; bases outside the gene matches: 6. In germline, CDR1 is LNHDA, CDR2 SQIVND (reference sequence). Here the CDR3 reads CASSIQGLAGQSGELFF. CDR3 in DNA: TGTGCCAGTAGTATACAGGGACTAGCGGGGCAGTCCGGGGAGCTGTTTTTT.

This chain uses TRBV27 with TRBJ2-2, with 9 positions matching TRBD1. J lost 3 bases, V lost 6 bases, and 8 bases had no gene match. Germline lookup yields CDR1 MNHEY and CDR2 SMNVEV (reference sequence). The CDR3 spans 16 residues. The CDR3 DNA follows: TGTGCCAGCAGATGGAGACAGGGGGATTACACCGGGGAGCTGTTTTTT. It specifies CASRWRQGDYTGELFF.

This clone has a handful of counts. V usage is TRBV6-1 and J usage is TRBJ2-5, with D tentatively TRBD2 (6 bases). Germline CDR1 reads MNHNS; CDR2 reads SASEGT. CDR3 length equals 14 residues. Trimming cost V 8 bases and J 1 base, with 14 bases left between them. The DNA for the CDR3 is TGTGCCAGCTCCCGAGCGGGTCTCCAAGAGACCCAGTACTTC. As protein: CASSRAGLQETQYF.

CDR3 nucleotide sequence: TGTGCCAGCAGCCTCCAGGGGGGAAACACCATATATTTT. As protein: CASSLQGGNTIYF. The gene calls are TRBV5-4 and TRBJ1-3, with D perhaps matching TRBD1 (6 bases). Germline-derived CDR1 and CDR2 are SGHNT and YYREEE (reference sequence). V gave up 4 bases and J gave up 4 bases, with 9 bases separating them. This CDR3 is built from 13 residues.

This clone appeared a few times. This chain uses TRBV7-8 with TRBJ2-7; 8 nucleotides align to TRBD1. Trimming at V came to 5 bases and at J to 0 bases, leaving 6 bases not matched to a gene. The CDR3 loop spans 15 amino acids. The germline V gene has CDR1 SGHVS and CDR2 FQNEAQ. CDR3 coding DNA: TGTGCCAGCAGCCCCTACGGACAGGGCTCCTACGAGCAGTACTTC. Its protein product is CASSPYGQGSYEQYF.

The gene calls are TRBV25-1 and TRBJ1-4, with no clear D. CDR3 length: 14 amino acids. Trimming left V 3 bases short and J 11 bases short, with 16 bases between. Germline V gives CDR1 MGHDK, CDR2 SYGVNS. The CDR3 DNA reads as TGTGCCAGCAGTGACCCCCGGGAGCGTGGGAAACTGTTTTTT. Translating gives CASSDPRERGKLFF. The entire variable domain, with the rest obtained from reference TRBV25-1 and TRBJ1-4, is as follows: EADIYQTPRYLVIGTGKKITLECSQTMGHDKMYWYQQDPGMELHLIHYSYGVNSTEKGDLSSESTVSRIRTEHFPLTLESARPSHTSQYLCASSDPRERGKLFFGSGTQLSVL.

The chain couples TRBV10-3 to TRBJ1-1; tentative D call: TRBD1 (5 bases). Germline V gene lookup returns CDR1 ENHRY and CDR2 SYGVKD. The CDR3 is made up of 16 amino acids. V was trimmed by 6 bases and J by 1 base, leaving 18 bases between them. CDR3 nucleotide sequence: TGTGCCATCAGCGGCGGGGACCTATTGAAGAACACTGAAGCTTTCTTT. This encodes CAISGGDLLKNTEAFF.

The chain links TRBV9 to TRBJ2-6; D possibly corresponds to TRBD1 (5 bases). V was cut by 2 bases and J by 2 bases, with 11 bases left in between. This CDR3 contains 16 residues. Germline V gene sequence: CDR1 SGDLS, CDR2 YYNGEE. In DNA, the CDR3 is TGTGCCAGCAGCGTTGGACAATCGGCTGGGGCCAACGTCCTGACTTTC. Translated, it gives CASSVGQSAGANVLTF.

The chain carries TRBV29-1 and TRBJ1-2; 8 bases map to TRBD1. V shed 2 bases and J 1 base; nucleotides not matched to a gene: 3. CDR1 SQVTM and CDR2 ANQGSEA come from the germline V gene. This CDR3 contains 14 residues. The CDR3 loop is CSVENRGVNYGYTF. DNA of the CDR3: TGCAGCGTTGAAAACAGGGGGGTTAACTATGGCTACACCTTC.

The chain links TRBV2 to TRBJ1-5, with D maybe TRBD1 (6 bases). The CDR3 loop spans 14 amino acids. Germline V gene lookup returns CDR1 SNHLY and CDR2 FYNNEI. Between the trimmed V and J ends, which lost 2 bases and 8 bases, there was a span of 13 bases. DNA for the CDR3: TGTGCCAGCAGTGAATTTGGGGGCGAAGAGCCCCAGCATTTT. It is translated as CASSEFGGEEPQHF.

This sequence joins TRBV7-9 and TRBJ2-1; D is possibly TRBD2 (5 bases). The germline gives CDR1 SEHNR, CDR2 FQNEAQ (reference sequence). Trimming stripped 5 bases from V and 8 bases from J, with 10 bases between. The CDR3 sequence is 12 residues long. The CDR3 sequence is CASSPGWDEQFF. CDR3 bases: TGTGCCAGCAGCCCGGGGTGGGATGAGCAGTTCTTC.

A word on this clone: A junction end diverges from the germline sequence, so it may reflect a read error. The genes are TRBV5-1 and TRBJ2-3, with D perhaps TRBD2 (5 bases). Germline V lookup: CDR1 SGHRS, CDR2 YFSETQ. CDR3 size: 12 residues. CDR3 in amino acids: CASSLSGEEGNF. CDR3 DNA sequence: TGCGCCAGCAGTTTATCCGGGGAAGAAGGGAATTTT.

This chain uses TRBV28 with TRBJ2-7; 8 bases are shared with TRBD2. J gave up 2 bases and V 6 bases, and 9 bases lay outside the gene matches. CDR3 length: 15 residues. The germline V gene has CDR1 MDHEN and CDR2 SYDVKM. The CDR3 spells CASRDPSGWPYEQYF. CDR3 coding DNA: TGTGCCAGCAGGGACCCTAGCGGGTGGCCCTACGAGCAGTACTTC.

This chain joins TRBV5-1 and TRBJ1-1, with D unresolved. Trimming took 4 bases from V and 1 from J, leaving 11 bases between them. The CDR3 spans 14 residues. Germline CDR1 SGHRS, CDR2 YFSETQ. The chain's CDR3 is CASSPRVGNTEAFF. CDR3 DNA sequence: TGCGCCAGCAGCCCCCGGGTGGGGAACACTGAAGCTTTCTTT.

The rearrangement links TRBV13 to TRBJ2-1; 9 positions agree with TRBD2. CDR1 is PRHDT and CDR2 is FYEKMQ in the germline V gene (reference sequence). The V gene end was trimmed by 2 bases and the J gene end by 1 base; junction bases not matched to a gene: 3. The CDR3 runs to 16 residues. The CDR3: CASSLPLAGSYNEQFF. CDR3 in DNA: TGTGCCAGCAGCTTACCCCTAGCGGGGTCCTACAATGAGCAGTTCTTC.

The gene calls are TRBV6-5 and TRBJ2-5, with D perhaps TRBD1 (5 bases). Trimming took off 6 bases at V and 6 bases at J, with 20 bases between the two ends. Germline V gives CDR1 MNHEY, CDR2 SVGAGI. This CDR3 has 15 amino acids. The CDR3 loop reads CASSRTGADPQTQYF. CDR3 DNA sequence: TGTGCCAGCAGCCGTACTGGGGCGGACCCCCAGACCCAGTACTTC.

The V gene is TRBV5-5, the J gene TRBJ2-7; no reliable D call. Germline-derived CDR1 and CDR2 are SGHKS and YYEKEE (reference sequence). Trimming left V 4 bases short and J 6 bases short, with 11 bases between. The CDR3 is 12 amino acids. In nucleotides, the CDR3 is TGTGCCAGCAGCCGACACGACCGCGAGCAGTACTTC. Its translation: CASSRHDREQYF.

Only a few counts were recorded for this clone. V is TRBV7-2 and J is TRBJ2-7, with 7 bases identical to TRBD1. CDR1 is SGHTA and CDR2 is FQGNSA in the germline V gene. Unmatched junction bases numbered 8, after V lost 8 bases and J lost 4 bases. The CDR3 runs 13 residues. Here the CDR3 reads CASGDRVGYEQYF. CDR3 coding DNA: TGTGCCAGCGGGGACAGAGTAGGATACGAGCAGTACTTC.

The rearrangement joins TRBV7-2 to TRBJ1-4; 9 bases map to TRBD1. Per germline, CDR1 SGHTA and CDR2 FQGNSA. CDR3 size: 15 residues. Trimming took 2 bases from V and 7 from J; bases not matched to a gene: 5. CDR3 DNA sequence: TGTGCCAGCAGCTTATCCGGACAGGGGATTGAAAAACTGTTTTTT. Protein: CASSLSGQGIEKLFF.

J is TRBJ1-1 and V is TRBV4-1; no clear D. The CDR3 spans 14 residues. V was cut by 1 base and J by 4 bases, with 10 bases left in between. Per the germline V gene, CDR1 is MGHRA and CDR2 is YSYEKL. In DNA form, the CDR3 reads TGCGCCAGCAGCCAAGTCGGGGAGGGCACTGAAGCTTTCTTT. It specifies CASSQVGEGTEAFF.

The rearrangement uses TRBV29-1 and TRBJ1-1; 7 nucleotides line up with TRBD1. V dropped 3 bases and J dropped 6; count of bases not matched to a gene: 4. CDR1 is SQVTM, CDR2 ANQGSEA, per germline. The CDR3 is made up of 12 amino acids. This CDR3 is CSVDRDRPEAFF. CDR3 DNA sequence: TGCAGCGTTGACCGGGACAGACCTGAAGCTTTCTTT.

The gene calls are TRBV15 and TRBJ1-1; TRBD1 aligns across 7 bases. V lost 4 bases, J lost 6 bases, and 8 bases stayed unmatched. CDR1 is LNHNV and CDR2 is YYDKDF in the germline V gene (reference sequence). CDR3 length: 14 residues. CDR3 in DNA: TGTGCCACCAGCATCAGGGGGTCGGAGGCTGAAGCTTTCTTT. It is translated as CATSIRGSEAEAFF.

The chain employs TRBV6-4 and TRBJ2-1; 8 bases agree with TRBD2. The CDR3 sequence is 16 residues long. CDR1 is MRHNA, CDR2 SNTAGT, per germline. V was pared by 4 bases and J by 2 bases, with 7 bases of the junction left unmatched. CDR3 DNA sequence: TGTGCCAGCAGTGTAAAGGCGGGGGGCCCCTACAATGAGCAGTTCTTC. Residues: CASSVKAGGPYNEQFF.

This clone was counted a single time. This chain connects TRBV7-9 to TRBJ2-1, with TRBD2 identical over 12 bases. Germline CDR1 SEHNR, CDR2 FQNEAQ (reference sequence). V shed 5 bases, J shed 3 bases, and the junction held 5 bases outside the gene matches. This CDR3 is built from 16 residues. The CDR3 reads CASSRWTSGVYNEQFF. CDR3 sequence (DNA): TGTGCCAGCAGCCGATGGACTAGCGGGGTCTACAATGAGCAGTTCTTC.

V usage is TRBV5-5 and J usage is TRBJ1-4, with 8 bases that match TRBD1. Germline-derived CDR1 and CDR2 are SGHKS and YYEKEE (reference sequence). The junction had 12 bases not matched to a gene; V was cut back by 4 bases and J by 7 bases. This CDR3 is 16 amino acids long. The CDR3 is CASSISLRGQVEKLFF. Written as DNA, the CDR3 is TGTGCCAGCAGCATCTCACTCAGGGGGCAGGTTGAAAAACTGTTTTTT.